This TCR beta chain was captured by sequencing in a study of T-cell reconstitution after alpha-beta-depleted transplantation in children. Findings of the study overall: Counts and diversity of T cells one year after transplant came mostly from newly produced T cells.

Losses at the gene ends were 1 base for V and 4 bases for J; bases not matched to a gene: 7. Germline assignment: CDR1 DFQATT and CDR2 SNEGSKA (reference sequence). The CDR3 sequence is 15 residues long. Unique molecular identifiers were built into the TCRbeta library. TCRdb reprocessed the PCR reads with MiXCR, giving one entry per CDR3 protein. The sample shows hundreds of thousands of distinct CDR3 sequences, almost 8% of them seen only once. This clonotype was observed at least ten times. What it binds is not known. V gene TRBV20-1 combines with J gene TRBJ2-3, with TRBD2 matching 8 bases. The origin of this receptor is a female patient between 2 and 15 years old who had a stem cell transplant for Fanconi anemia, so the T cells may come from the graft donor. The sequencing here drew on peripheral blood, taken 360 days after TCRalphabeta/CD19-depleted stem cell transplant. Here the CDR3 DNA reads TGCAGTGCTAGAGCCGGGGGGGCCTTGGCAGATACGCAGTATTTT. The encoded protein is CSARAGGALADTQYF.